This TCR beta chain emerged from a study of cytomegalovirus exposure and HLA in healthy donors (dated by TCRdb to the late 2010s). For context, the study as a whole: In an earlier analysis of fewer than 750 of the donors, about 270 Gb of sequence data and 100 million or so unique TCR beta sequences from 150 million to 200 million T cells were reported. About 300 gigabases of sequencing data and approximately 91 million unique TCR sequences made up an early release that covered 640 HLA-typed donors. The genetic ancestry cluster associated with self-reported Caucasian donors included over 80% of the approximately 410 genotyped donors. The study was designed to test whether signatures of past pathogen exposure could be identified by cataloging public T cell receptors. The study profiled the T cell repertoires of more than 500 subjects by immunosequencing and related them to cytomegalovirus serostatus. Besides the first cohort of more than 650 subjects, a separate validation cohort made up of about 120 different subjects was used. To predict cytomegalovirus infection status, the study combined high-throughput TCR immunosequencing, statistical association of individual TCRs with disease status, and machine learning. A later analysis re-analyzed previously published TCR beta repertoires from roughly 690 donors and added high-resolution HLA genotyping to study TCR occurrence patterns. In the later analysis, no new phenotypic data were used to find candidate immune exposures; instead, reliance was placed on TCR beta sequences and their occurrence across donors. An earlier analysis of about 600 of the donors used high-throughput TCR beta sequencing to judge whether each TCR beta V gene segment behaved as functional or pseudogenic. Donor age, sex, ethnicity and CMV serostatus were collected together with the repertoire data. Genome-wide SNP genotypes for about 65% of the 666 donors were used in a later genetic analysis, which treated that subset as a discovery cohort. All discovery cohort repertoires had been generated using a single sequencing platform. Both class I and class II loci were covered by HLA typing, at four-digit resolution. The number of typed donors differed by locus: 629-630 for A, B, C, DRB1 and DQB1; 500 to 550 for DQA1; approximately 600 for DPA1; and around 490 for DPB1. Because of strong linkage in the cohort, 4 to 6 DR-DQ haplotypes were treated as single units for association and clustering. Among 398 genotyped donors of the cohort, an average of approximately 240,000 unique TCR beta nucleotide sequences were sequenced per donor, 15% to 20% of them non-productive.

As regards this clone: Its binding antigen is unknown. No base quality information exists; no much larger clone differs at one position.

The library was built by means of the immunoSEQ multiplex PCR assay. A mixture of 60 forward primers for TCR Vbeta segments and 13 reverse primers for TCR Jbeta segments was used in the multiplex PCR. A multiplex PCR assay on genomic DNA amplified the CDR3 region of rearranged TCR beta genes. On the Illumina HiSeq System, the amplified TCR beta libraries were sequenced as 87-base-pair reads. Turning to the authors' computational methods: A later analysis counted about 76 million unique TCR beta chains across the 666 repertoires, and around 9.9 million of these chains were shared by at least two donors. A nearest-neighbor algorithm error-corrected the raw reads and collapsed the reads into unique sequences, merging closely related sequences to remove PCR and sequencing errors. Alignment of CDR3 sequences to IMGT reference sequences was used to assign V, D and J gene segments. Each retained sequence needed at least a six-nucleotide match to both a V gene segment and a J gene segment. Rearrangements were classified as productive when the CDR3 lacked stop codons and remained in frame with V and J, and all other rearrangements were classified as non-productive. CDR3 was defined according to IMGT convention as the region running from the second conserved V-encoded cysteine to the conserved J-encoded phenylalanine. In an earlier analysis of around 640 of the donors, sequences lacking an unambiguous match to a single V gene segment were excluded. In an earlier analysis of approximately 610 of the donors, V segments were called functional above 56.7% productive rearrangements and were called segregating when the between-donor standard deviation exceeded 5%. A statistical classification framework was developed to diagnose cytomegalovirus status using the catalog of TCR beta chain sequences. In a later analysis, TCR nucleotide sequences were compared against IMGT/GENE-DB human TR gene sequences so that V and J genes could be assigned. A later analysis assigned CDR3 sequences and most-parsimonious VDJ recombination scenarios with the TCRdist pipeline. A later analysis defined each TCR beta chain by its CDR3 amino acid sequence plus V-gene family, and excluded reads lacking a unique V-gene family. A later analysis removed 500 to 650 highly shared, low-generation-probability nucleotide sequences to deal with suspected cross-contamination and a sequencing artifact. For each public chain, a later analysis derived a clonal expansion index from normalized ranks of inferred template counts within each repertoire. In a later analysis, generation probabilities were computed with a VDJ recombination model fitted to out-of-frame rearrangements, and the resulting probabilities were checked against IGoR. Hypergeometric tests were used in a later analysis to score TCR-TCR, TCR-HLA and TCR-CMV co-occurrence, with a repertoire-size bias correction applied to the TCR pairs. To estimate false discovery rates, a later analysis permuted the HLA or CMV assignments 20 times. In a later analysis, co-occurring TCRs were grouped with DBSCAN, and TCRdist sequence similarity was added when clustering was performed within HLA-allele-positive subsets. For co-occurrence clustering, repertoires with fewer than 30,000 or more than 120,000 public chains were excluded, along with a handful of repertoires with anomalous nucleotide sharing. In its TCRdb copy, this immuneACCESS table keeps in-frame sequences only and misses some clones. Where compared with another copy, unresolved V genes explain less than half of these, and the others have no known cause. The DNA was the basis for D and trimming; V, J and clone size are from that table. The sample data list about 160,000 clones, and around 77% of these were observed just once. Clones ranked in the top ten supply 1.1% to 1.5% of the sample.

Overall results and qualifications from the work: An association between a missense DCLRE1C variant and V-gene and J-gene trimming of TCR beta chains was found in a later genetic analysis and replicated in an independent cohort. Immune exposure information for the cohort was limited to CMV serostatus. Compared with the roughly 700-donor mean, donors in an Asian-associated ancestry cluster had fewer N-insertions in productive TCRs, according to a later genetic analysis. The 87-base-pair reads could not distinguish some IMGT-functional V segments, including TRBV6-2 and TRBV6-3, so those segments were excluded. According to a later analysis, parvovirus B19, influenza, CMV and Epstein-Barr virus appeared linked to several top co-occurrence clusters. A cluster of highly shared sequence variants was judged likely to represent a technical artifact of the sequencing pipeline. A later analysis associated 15,000 or so TCR beta sequences with specific HLA alleles at a false discovery rate of 0.05. A few of the identified cytomegalovirus-associated TCR beta chains were confirmed in vitro to be specific for cytomegalovirus antigens. According to the authors, the approach could potentially be generalized to other disease states and immunological phenotypes. A later analysis found that TCR association rates varied across HLA loci, with DRB1 alleles showing the most associated TCRs and HLA-C alleles the fewest. Sequencing depth was assumed to be roughly uniform across donors in the presence/absence analyses, though that assumption may not hold. Broadly in line with IMGT annotations, most TCR beta V segments showed up in productive rearrangements about 87% or about 30% of the time in an earlier analysis of 450 to 750 of the donors. Correlated functional status among segregating V segments might reflect linkage disequilibrium, but an unknown experimental factor could not be ruled out. A later analysis found that HLA-associated TCR beta chains were more clonally expanded and had lower generation probabilities than equally common non-associated chains. Cytomegalovirus status was reported to be diagnosed by the classifier with high specificity and sensitivity in both the original and validation cohorts. Because HLA typing was missing for some donors at each locus, association tests included only the typed subset. Assigning TCR associations to individual alleles was difficult when HLA alleles, especially DR and DQ, strongly co-occurred. Because counts were too low, under 20 rarely observed V segments, including chromosome 9 orphons, were left out of the earlier analysis of several hundred of the donors. A further reported finding was that TCR beta sequences accurately predicted the HLA-A and HLA-B alleles for most subjects in the first cohort. The cohort was sequenced for TCR beta chains only, and without alpha or paired-chain data the features that could be detected were limited. According to a later analysis, most CMV-associated TCR beta chains appeared to be HLA-restricted, and the HLA associations seemed to be driven largely by CMV exposure. Most TCR sequences were observed very rarely across donors, whereas some public TCRs were present in many individuals. The study listed 164 TCR beta chains as associated with cytomegalovirus.

CDR1 KGHSH and CDR2 LQKENI were looked up in the germline V gene. Spanning cysteine to phenylalanine, the CDR3 consists of 14 amino acids. CDR3 DNA only is kept here, 42 bases in frame from base 1. Clipping removes 3 bases from V and 9 bases from J, with 7 as the unmatched junction base count. The cohort consisted of hundreds of healthy bone marrow donors. All cohort members were sampled while nominally healthy, although unrecorded immune exposures were likely present. The donor was CMV seronegative and belonged to the group of more than 300 seronegative cohort members. A peripheral blood sample was collected from each donor, and TCR beta sequencing was performed on peripheral blood mononuclear cells. The Qiagen DNeasy Blood Extraction Kit was used to extract genomic DNA from the blood cell samples.

The sequencing input was PBMCs. In this chain, TRBV18 is recombined with TRBJ2-1; TRBD2 fits 8 bases in the junction. This receptor was identified in a woman younger than 45 in good health and CMV-seronegative. CDR3 sequence: CASSPGLGLSEQFF. The DNA is TGTGCCAGCTCACCGGGACTAGGTTTAAGTGAGCAGTTCTTC.